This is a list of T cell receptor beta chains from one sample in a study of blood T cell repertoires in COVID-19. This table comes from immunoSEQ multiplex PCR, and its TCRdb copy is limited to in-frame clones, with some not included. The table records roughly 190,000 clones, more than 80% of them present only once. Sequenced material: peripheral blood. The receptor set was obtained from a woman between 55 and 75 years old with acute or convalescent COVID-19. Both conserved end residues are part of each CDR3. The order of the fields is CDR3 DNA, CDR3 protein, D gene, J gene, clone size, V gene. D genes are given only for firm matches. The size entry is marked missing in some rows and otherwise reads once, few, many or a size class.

DNA: TGTGCCTGGAGAGCGGCGGAGGAGCGGAACACAGATACGCAGTATTTT
CDR3: CAWRAAEERNTDTQYF
D: NA
J: TRBJ2-3
size: NA
V: TRBV30

DNA: TGTGCCAGCAGCGTCACAGGGGGCTATGGCTACACCTTC
CDR3: CASSVTGGYGYTF
D: TRBD1
J: TRBJ1-2
size: NA
V: TRBV5-4

DNA: TGTGCCAGCAGCTTAGAAAGGGGGAACACCGGGGAGCTGTTTTTT
CDR3: CASSLERGNTGELFF
D: NA
J: TRBJ2-2
size: NA
V: TRBV11-3

DNA: TGTGCCAGCAGTTTAACGGGGGGAAATGAAAAACTGTTTTTT
CDR3: CASSLTGGNEKLFF
D: NA
J: TRBJ1-4
size: NA
V: TRBV28

DNA: TGTGCCAGCAGCCAAGTTTCAGGGATTAACTATGGCTACACCTTC
CDR3: CASSQVSGINYGYTF
D: NA
J: TRBJ1-2
size: NA
V: TRBV3-1/TRBV3-2

DNA: TGTGCCAGCAGCTTAGCGCGAGGGACAGGGGGCTCTGGCTACACCTTC
CDR3: CASSLARGTGGSGYTF
D: TRBD1
J: TRBJ1-2
size: NA
V: TRBV11-2

DNA: TGTGCCAGCAGCCCGACAGTGATCTCCTACAATGAGCAGTTCTTC
CDR3: CASSPTVISYNEQFF
D: NA
J: TRBJ2-1
size: NA
V: TRBV11-2

DNA: TGTGCCAGCAGCTCCTCCGGTCGGTTGGTGCAGTATTTT
CDR3: CASSSSGRLVQYF
D: NA
J: TRBJ2-3
size: NA
V: TRBV11-2

DNA: TGTGCCACCACTATTGGGCCGCCAGCTAATGAAAAACTGTTTTTT
CDR3: CATTIGPPANEKLFF
D: NA
J: TRBJ1-4
size: NA
V: TRBV7-9

DNA: TGTGCCAGCAGCCCGACAGGGGGGGACACTGAAGCTTTCTTT
CDR3: CASSPTGGDTEAFF
D: TRBD1
J: TRBJ1-1
size: NA
V: TRBV7-9

DNA: TGTGCCAGCAGTTACGAAGAGAACTATGGCTACACCTTC
CDR3: CASSYEENYGYTF
D: NA
J: TRBJ1-2
size: NA
V: TRBV6-2/TRBV6-3

DNA: TGTGCCAGCAGCGTGATGGGGGGGCCGCAAGAGACCCAGTACTTC
CDR3: CASSVMGGPQETQYF
D: NA
J: TRBJ2-5
size: NA
V: TRBV9

DNA: TGTGCCAGCAGCTTGGATCGGACAGAGAGCACTGAAGCTTTCTTT
CDR3: CASSLDRTESTEAFF
D: NA
J: TRBJ1-1
size: NA
V: TRBV5-4

DNA: TGTGCCAGCAGGGTTCGGGGCTCCTATAATTCACCCCTCCACTTT
CDR3: CASRVRGSYNSPLHF
D: NA
J: TRBJ1-6
size: NA
V: TRBV27

DNA: TGCGCCAGCAGCTTGGATTTGTTAGCGGGTCTGACGGAGACCCAGTACTTC
CDR3: CASSLDLLAGLTETQYF
D: TRBD2
J: TRBJ2-5
size: NA
V: TRBV5-1

DNA: TGTGCCAGCAGTCCCCTGAGCGCGGGATCCTCCTACAATGAGCAGTTCTTC
CDR3: CASSPLSAGSSYNEQFF
D: NA
J: TRBJ2-1
size: few
V: TRBV28

DNA: TGTGCCAGTAGTGGATCGGCGACAGGTGGGAATGAGCAGTTCTTC
CDR3: CASSGSATGGNEQFF
D: NA
J: TRBJ2-1
size: NA
V: TRBV19

DNA: TGCGCCAGCAGCCAGGATGCTAGCGGCATTCACAATGAGCAGTTCTTC
CDR3: CASSQDASGIHNEQFF
D: TRBD2
J: TRBJ2-1
size: NA
V: TRBV4-1

DNA: TGTGCCAGCAGTTTAACCCCCGGGACAGATAATTCACCCCTCCACTTT
CDR3: CASSLTPGTDNSPLHF
D: TRBD1
J: TRBJ1-6
size: NA
V: TRBV28

DNA: TGTGCCAGCAGCGTACAGGGGCAAGGTTTCCCTTCACCCCTCCACTTT
CDR3: CASSVQGQGFPSPLHF
D: TRBD1
J: TRBJ1-6
size: NA
V: TRBV7-2

DNA: TGTGCCAGCGAGTCTAGCGGGACCTACAATGAGCAGTTCTTC
CDR3: CASESSGTYNEQFF
D: TRBD2
J: TRBJ2-1
size: once
V: TRBV2

DNA: TGCGCCAGCAGCCCGGAGTCTAGCGGCGTCTACGAGCAGTACTTC
CDR3: CASSPESSGVYEQYF
D: TRBD2
J: TRBJ2-7
size: few
V: TRBV5-1

DNA: TGTGCCAGCAGCTCGGGGAGACAGGGGAAGATGTTGACCGGGGAGCTGTTTTTT
CDR3: CASSSGRQGKMLTGELFF
D: TRBD1
J: TRBJ2-2
size: NA
V: TRBV7-8

DNA: TGCGCCAGCAGCTTGGCGACTAGGGTAGCGGGACGCACAGATACGCAGTATTTT
CDR3: CASSLATRVAGRTDTQYF
D: TRBD2
J: TRBJ2-3
size: NA
V: TRBV5-1

DNA: TGTGCCAGTAGTATAGGGGGGGGCATTTACAATGAGCAGTTCTTC
CDR3: CASSIGGGIYNEQFF
D: NA
J: TRBJ2-1
size: NA
V: TRBV19

DNA: TGTGCCAGTAGTAAGGGGATTAGCAATCAGCCCCAGCATTTT
CDR3: CASSKGISNQPQHF
D: NA
J: TRBJ1-5
size: NA
V: TRBV19

DNA: TGTGCCAGCAGCTTGTACGGGGAGTGGAGCGAGCAGTACTTC
CDR3: CASSLYGEWSEQYF
D: NA
J: TRBJ2-7
size: NA
V: TRBV5-4

DNA: TGTGCCAGCAGCTTATCACCAGTCACCGGGGAGCTGTTTTTT
CDR3: CASSLSPVTGELFF
D: NA
J: TRBJ2-2
size: many
V: TRBV11-3

DNA: TGCGCCAGCAGCATAAGTGATGGTCGGGAGCAGTTCTTC
CDR3: CASSISDGREQFF
D: NA
J: TRBJ2-1
size: NA
V: TRBV5-1

DNA: TGTGCCAGCAGTGAAGCGGTTTCGGCAGGGAAAGACCCACGCACTGAAGCTTTCTTT
CDR3: CASSEAVSAGKDPRTEAFF
D: NA
J: TRBJ1-1
size: NA
V: TRBV6-1

DNA: TGTGCCAGCAGTGAGAGACAGACAGATGGCTACACCTTC
CDR3: CASSERQTDGYTF
D: NA
J: TRBJ1-2
size: NA
V: TRBV6-1

DNA: TGTGCCACCAGCAGAGATAGAGGGACAGGGCTGGGGACCCAGTACTTC
CDR3: CATSRDRGTGLGTQYF
D: TRBD1
J: TRBJ2-5
size: NA
V: TRBV15

DNA: TGTGCCAGCGGGGGCAGTCCCCTCCACTTT
CDR3: CASGGSPLHF
D: NA
J: TRBJ1-6
size: NA
V: TRBV3-1/TRBV3-2

DNA: TGTGCCAGCAGCTTTGGACAGGGTACTAATTCACCCCTCCACTTT
CDR3: CASSFGQGTNSPLHF
D: TRBD1
J: TRBJ1-6
size: NA
V: TRBV9

DNA: TGTGCCAGCAGCGGGGGGACTAGCGTATACAATGAGCAGTTCTTC
CDR3: CASSGGTSVYNEQFF
D: TRBD2
J: TRBJ2-1
size: NA
V: TRBV5-4

DNA: TGTGCCAGCAGCTTAGAGGGGCGAGCAACCTCTGGAAACACCATATATTTT
CDR3: CASSLEGRATSGNTIYF
D: NA
J: TRBJ1-3
size: NA
V: TRBV13

DNA: TGTGCCAGCAGTGAAGTGGGGACAGCCCTCTACGAGCAGTACTTC
CDR3: CASSEVGTALYEQYF
D: TRBD1
J: TRBJ2-7
size: NA
V: TRBV6-1

DNA: TGTGCCAGCAGCTCAGGGGCCTACGAGCAGTACTTC
CDR3: CASSSGAYEQYF
D: NA
J: TRBJ2-7
size: NA
V: TRBV7-2

DNA: TGTGCCAGCAGCTCTTCACTAGCGTTACACGAGCAGTACTTC
CDR3: CASSSSLALHEQYF
D: TRBD2
J: TRBJ2-7
size: NA
V: TRBV11-2

DNA: TGCGCCAGCAGTGCCGGGACAGTGGGTGAAGCTTTCTTT
CDR3: CASSAGTVGEAFF
D: TRBD1
J: TRBJ1-1
size: NA
V: TRBV10-2

DNA: TGCAGCGGAGGGACTAGCGCTAGCTACAATGAGCAGTTCTTC
CDR3: CSGGTSASYNEQFF
D: TRBD2
J: TRBJ2-1
size: NA
V: TRBV29-1